The T cell receptor beta chain under discussion was sequenced for a study of post-analysis software for immune sequencing data. Study information: The study covered relapsing-remitting, secondary progressive and progressive-relapsing courses of multiple sclerosis.

V shed 2 bases and J shed 4 bases, with 5 bases lying between them. This CDR3 has 13 residues. This clonotype showed up just a few times. Its antigen is currently unknown. Presence of unique molecular identifiers characterized the TCR beta cDNA libraries. Using its own MiXCR run on the PCR reads, TCRdb lists one record per CDR3 protein. Counted here are about 460,000 distinct CDR3 sequences, roughly 45% occurring once; the ten biggest clones make up 12%. Study conclusions and caveats: Five or six TRBV segments, TRBV5-6, TRBV5-1 and TRBV20-1 among them, were found more frequent in patients than controls. For normalized Chao1 diversity, multiple sclerosis patients scored significantly lower than controls did.

The TCR originated in a girl between 10 and 17 years old with multiple sclerosis. V gene TRBV12-3 or TRBV12-4 combines with J gene TRBJ2-2; D remains unclear. Sequencing was carried out using blood. The CDR3 region has the DNA TGTGCCAGCAGTTTACGGAGCACCGGGGAGCTGTTTTTT. It encodes CASSLRSTGELFF.